This T cell receptor beta chain is drawn from a study of regulatory T cells in long-lasting Graves disease. Findings of the study overall: Persistent disease preferred TRBV28, TRBJ1-2 and TRBJ2-5.

Germline loops: CDR1 SGHRS, CDR2 YFSETQ. Trimming left V 3 bases short and J 7 bases short, with 16 bases between. The CDR3 contains 14 residues. Through Arm-PCR of CDR3 regions and iRepertoire HTBI primers, TCR beta libraries were built. TCRdb recomputed calls from the multiplex PCR reads with MiXCR, one row per CDR3 protein. The repertoire has about 290,000 distinct CDR3 sequences, 22% of them found once; the top ten carry roughly 56%. This clonotype was observed a handful of times. Antigen: not known. Stated time point: persistent/refractory GD, antithyroid drugs over 5 years with positive TRAb. RNA from PBMCs was the source of the TCR library.

This TCR derives from a female donor with Graves disease. This specimen was peripheral blood mononuclear cells (PBMCs), taken when the disease was refractory, from a patient treated with antithyroid drugs. V usage is TRBV5-1 and J usage is TRBJ1-1; D is ambiguous. The CDR3 coding sequence is TGCGCCAGCAGCTGGGAGGACCTTACGAATGAAGCTTTCTTT. Translated, it gives CASSWEDLTNEAFF.